This TCR beta chain appears in the sequencing data of a study of blood T cells in healthy people across ages. Study conclusions and caveats: Long-lived donors exceeded aged donors in naive CD4+ cells and diversity.

This clonotype was observed many times. Its cognate antigen is unknown. A sample-barcoded 5' primer and a J-beta primer mix were used in a second PCR of roughly 7 to 11 cycles. TCRdb reprocessed the 5' RACE reads with MiXCR, giving one entry per CDR3 protein. The sample carries approximately 800,000 distinct CDR3 sequences, around 34% recorded once. The CDR3 loop spans 12 amino acids. Germline V lookup: CDR1 SGHRS, CDR2 YFSETQ. The V gene lost 1 base and the J gene lost 6 bases, with 7 bases spanning the gap. The sequenced sample was blood. The chain combines TRBV5-1 with TRBJ1-2; D remains ambiguous. This receptor was obtained from a man aged 18 to 30 in good health. CDR3 sequence (DNA): TGCGCCAGCAGCTTGCCGCCAGATGGCTACACCTTC. Its translation is CASSLPPDGYTF.